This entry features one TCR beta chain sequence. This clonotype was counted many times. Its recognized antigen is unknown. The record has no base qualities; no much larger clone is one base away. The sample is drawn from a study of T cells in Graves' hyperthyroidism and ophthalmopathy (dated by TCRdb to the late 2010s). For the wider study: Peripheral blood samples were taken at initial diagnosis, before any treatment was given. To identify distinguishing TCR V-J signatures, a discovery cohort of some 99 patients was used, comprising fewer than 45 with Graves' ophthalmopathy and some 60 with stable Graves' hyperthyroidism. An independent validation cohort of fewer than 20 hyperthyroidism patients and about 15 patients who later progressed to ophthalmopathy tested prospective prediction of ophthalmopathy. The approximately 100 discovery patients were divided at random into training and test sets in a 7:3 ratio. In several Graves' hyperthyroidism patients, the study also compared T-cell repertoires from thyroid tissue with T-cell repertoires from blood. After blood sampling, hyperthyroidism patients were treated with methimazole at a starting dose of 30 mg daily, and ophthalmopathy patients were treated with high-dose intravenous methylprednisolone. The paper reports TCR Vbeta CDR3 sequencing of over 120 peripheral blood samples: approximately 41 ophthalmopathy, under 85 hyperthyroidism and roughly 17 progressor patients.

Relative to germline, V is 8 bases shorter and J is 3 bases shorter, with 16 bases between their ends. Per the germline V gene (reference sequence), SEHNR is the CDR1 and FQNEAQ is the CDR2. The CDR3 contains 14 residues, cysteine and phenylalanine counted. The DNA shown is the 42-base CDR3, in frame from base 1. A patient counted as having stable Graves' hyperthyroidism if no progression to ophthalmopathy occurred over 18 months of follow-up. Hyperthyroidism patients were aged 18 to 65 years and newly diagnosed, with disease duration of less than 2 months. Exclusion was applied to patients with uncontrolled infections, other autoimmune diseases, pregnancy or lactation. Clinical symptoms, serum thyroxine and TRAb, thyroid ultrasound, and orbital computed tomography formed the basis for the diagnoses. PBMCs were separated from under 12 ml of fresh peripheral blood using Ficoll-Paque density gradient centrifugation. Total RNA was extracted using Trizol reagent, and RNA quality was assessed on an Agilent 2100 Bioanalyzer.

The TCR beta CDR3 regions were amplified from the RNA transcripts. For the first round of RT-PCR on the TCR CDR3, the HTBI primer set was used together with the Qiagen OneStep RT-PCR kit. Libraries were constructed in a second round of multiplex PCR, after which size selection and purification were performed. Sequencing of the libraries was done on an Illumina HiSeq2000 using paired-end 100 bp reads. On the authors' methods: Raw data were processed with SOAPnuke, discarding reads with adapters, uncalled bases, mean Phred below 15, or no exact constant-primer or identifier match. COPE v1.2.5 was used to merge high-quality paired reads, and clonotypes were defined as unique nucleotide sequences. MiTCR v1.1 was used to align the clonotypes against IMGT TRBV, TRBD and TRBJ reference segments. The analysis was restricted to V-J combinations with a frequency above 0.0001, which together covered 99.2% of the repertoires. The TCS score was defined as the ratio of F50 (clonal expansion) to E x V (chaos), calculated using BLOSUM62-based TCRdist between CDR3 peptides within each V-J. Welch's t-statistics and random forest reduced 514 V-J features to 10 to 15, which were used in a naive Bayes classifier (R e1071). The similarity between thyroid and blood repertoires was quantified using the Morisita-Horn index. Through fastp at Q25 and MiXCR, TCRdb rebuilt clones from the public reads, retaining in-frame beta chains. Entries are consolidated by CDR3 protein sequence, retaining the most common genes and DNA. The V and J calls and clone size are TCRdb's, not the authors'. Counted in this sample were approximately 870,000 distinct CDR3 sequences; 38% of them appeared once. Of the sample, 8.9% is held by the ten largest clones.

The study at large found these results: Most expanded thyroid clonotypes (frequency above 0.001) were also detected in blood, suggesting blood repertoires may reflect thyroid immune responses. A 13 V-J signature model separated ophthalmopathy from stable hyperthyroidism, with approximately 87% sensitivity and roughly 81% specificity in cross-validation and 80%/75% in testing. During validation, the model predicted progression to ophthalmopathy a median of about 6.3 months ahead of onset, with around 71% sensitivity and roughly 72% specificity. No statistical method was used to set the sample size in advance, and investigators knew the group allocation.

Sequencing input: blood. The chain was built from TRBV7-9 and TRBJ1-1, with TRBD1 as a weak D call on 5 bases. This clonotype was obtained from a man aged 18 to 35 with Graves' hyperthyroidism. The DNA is TGTGCCAGCGCCTCTCAGGGTATGTACACTGAAGCTTTCTTT. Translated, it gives CASASQGMYTEAFF.